This record looks at one TCR beta chain sequence and its context. The data belong to a study of radiation and T cells in renal cell carcinoma. Background on the study: Nephrectomy followed 15 Gy stereotactic body radiation by 4 weeks.

This sample's time point: baseline pretreatment blood. As for treatment: 15 Gy SBRT to primary tumor, nephrectomy 4 weeks later. Radiation-treated patients gave blood at baseline, week 2 and week 4. Clones were read by immunoSEQ multiplex PCR, and TCRdb kept only the in-frame ones, dropping some. The sample records approximately 120,000 clones, around 84% being singletons. This CDR3 is built from 15 residues. Between the trimmed V and J ends, which lost 6 bases and 0 bases, there was a span of 15 bases. Germline CDR1 and CDR2: MNHEY and SVGAGI. The sequencing used blood, collected from a patient whose treatment included radiotherapy and nephrectomy. The source of this sequence is a woman aged 60-70 years with renal cell carcinoma. The chain is built from TRBV6-5 and TRBJ2-7, with a weak D call TRBD1 (6 bases). The CDR3 sequence is CASSYDRTDSYEQYF. The DNA of the CDR3 is TGTGCCAGCAGCTATGACAGGACAGACTCCTACGAGCAGTACTTC.